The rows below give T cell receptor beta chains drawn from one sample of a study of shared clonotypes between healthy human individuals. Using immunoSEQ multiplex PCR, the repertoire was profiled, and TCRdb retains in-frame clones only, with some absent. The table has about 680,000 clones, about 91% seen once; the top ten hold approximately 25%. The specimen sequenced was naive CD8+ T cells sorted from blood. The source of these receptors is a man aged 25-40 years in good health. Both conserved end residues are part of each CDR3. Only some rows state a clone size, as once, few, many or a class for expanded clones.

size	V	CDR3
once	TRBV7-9	CASSQSGRHSVVDTQYF
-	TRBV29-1	CSVEEGFNEQFF
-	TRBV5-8	CASSPVTDFSNYGYTF
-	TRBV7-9	CASSLVGLATDTQYF
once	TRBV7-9	CASRKGTGANVLTF
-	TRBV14	CASSPRANTGELFF
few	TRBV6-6	CASSYSGQNTGELFF
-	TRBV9	CASSRGGNTEAFF
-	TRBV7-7	CASSWKGLHSYEQYF
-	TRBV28	CASSWVRTKQETQYF
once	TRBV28	CASRKQGNIATDTQYF
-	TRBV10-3	CAIREGAGGRQETQYF
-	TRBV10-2	CASSGGSSGSLYEQYF
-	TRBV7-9	CASSPRTGPEAFF
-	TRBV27	CASSLEGRGYLSEAFF
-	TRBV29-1	CSVEGENTEAFF
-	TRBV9	CASSDLGTSGFHEQFF
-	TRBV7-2	CASSLPTSPREDSDTQYF
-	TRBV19	CASSIQGAFYGYTF
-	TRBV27	CASSNGQFYEQYF
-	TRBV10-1	CASSDRTATTDTQYF
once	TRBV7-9	CASSFVAGGQDEQFF
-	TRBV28	CASSFGATYNEQFF
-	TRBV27	CASSLSALTRRVTGELFF
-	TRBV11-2	CASSFPWDISQETQYF
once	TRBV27	CASSLSSPHVYEQYF
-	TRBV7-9	CASSLIPNTEAFF
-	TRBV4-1	CASSLRLSGEGHDEQYF
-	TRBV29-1	CSVEYSATDTQYF
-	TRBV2	CASVGGFGELFF
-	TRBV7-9	CASSLAHGGLNDEQYF
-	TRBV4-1	CASSQDEGSLDTQYF
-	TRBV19	CASSIGVAPNTGELFF
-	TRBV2	CASSGWTLRGGNTIYF
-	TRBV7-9	CASSLEEGNTIYF
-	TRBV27	CASTFASGSYNEQFF
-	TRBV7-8	CASGKQGGVTEAFF
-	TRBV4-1	CASSQDLQGSVGNQPQHF
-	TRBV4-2	CASSQDRGDRDCNQPQHF
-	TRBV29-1	CSVAGGAFF
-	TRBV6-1	CASREETGIPYGYTF
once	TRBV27	CASSDRGHRPQHF
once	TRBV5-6	CASTDTGRSYEQYF
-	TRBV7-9	CASSPGLAHSYEQYF